A selection of T cell receptor beta chains follows, all from one sample in a study of T cell responses to AZD1222 COVID-19 vaccine. TCRdb's copy holds only in-frame clones and misses some; the assay was immunoSEQ multiplex PCR. The profile shows 190,000 or so clones, 85% to 95% of them singletons. Specimen: peripheral blood, collected 28 days after the second AZD1222 dose. These receptor sequences come from an adult who received the AZD1222 COVID-19 vaccine. The CDR3 runs from the conserved cysteine through the conserved F or W. D genes are given only for firm matches. Only part of the rows carry a size: once, few, many, or a class if the clone is expanded.

clone_size: few
j_call: TRBJ2-1
d_call: TRBD1
v_call: TRBV7-9
cdr3_aa: CASSPRQGNEQFF
cdr3_nt: TGTGCCAGCAGCCCAAGACAGGGCAATGAGCAGTTCTTC

clone_size: NA
j_call: TRBJ2-3
d_call: NA
v_call: TRBV5-1
cdr3_aa: CASSLQGVPFTDTQYF
cdr3_nt: TGCGCCAGCAGCTTGCAAGGGGTCCCCTTCACAGATACGCAGTATTTT

clone_size: once
j_call: TRBJ1-2
d_call: TRBD1
v_call: TRBV24-1
cdr3_aa: CATSAGQGHGYTF
cdr3_nt: TGTGCCACCAGTGCGGGACAGGGTCATGGCTACACCTTC

clone_size: NA
j_call: TRBJ2-3
d_call: NA
v_call: TRBV28
cdr3_aa: CASTPGQGGSDTQYF
cdr3_nt: TGTGCCAGCACCCCCGGGCAGGGGGGGTCAGATACGCAGTATTTT

clone_size: NA
j_call: TRBJ2-7
d_call: NA
v_call: TRBV7-2
cdr3_aa: CASSLKPAYEQYF
cdr3_nt: TGTGCCAGCAGCTTAAAACCTGCCTACGAGCAGTACTTC

clone_size: NA
j_call: TRBJ1-1
d_call: NA
v_call: TRBV30
cdr3_aa: CAWHRRGFTEAFF
cdr3_nt: TGTGCCTGGCACCGTAGAGGGTTCACTGAAGCTTTCTTT

clone_size: NA
j_call: TRBJ2-7
d_call: TRBD2
v_call: TRBV3-1/TRBV3-2
cdr3_aa: CASSQGTGGREQYF
cdr3_nt: TGTGCCAGCAGCCAAGGCACCGGGGGGAGGGAGCAGTACTTC

clone_size: once
j_call: TRBJ2-7
d_call: TRBD2
v_call: TRBV6-5
cdr3_aa: CASAEGAGRRYF
cdr3_nt: TGTGCCAGTGCCGAGGGAGCGGGGCGTCGGTACTTC

clone_size: NA
j_call: TRBJ2-5
d_call: NA
v_call: TRBV5-1
cdr3_aa: CASSLGGQETQYF
cdr3_nt: TGCGCCAGCAGCTTGGGAGGGCAGGAGACCCAGTACTTC

clone_size: NA
j_call: TRBJ2-5
d_call: TRBD1
v_call: TRBV6-5
cdr3_aa: CASRNGQGVETQYF
cdr3_nt: TGTGCCAGCAGAAACGGACAGGGGGTGGAGACCCAGTACTTC

clone_size: NA
j_call: TRBJ1-4
d_call: TRBD1
v_call: TRBV19
cdr3_aa: CASRDGTAATNEKLFF
cdr3_nt: TGTGCCAGTAGGGACGGGACAGCCGCGACTAATGAAAAACTGTTTTTT

clone_size: NA
j_call: TRBJ2-1
d_call: TRBD2
v_call: TRBV3-1/TRBV3-2
cdr3_aa: CASSQTSGGASNEQFF
cdr3_nt: TGTGCCAGCAGCCAAACTAGCGGGGGGGCCAGTAATGAGCAGTTCTTC

clone_size: NA
j_call: TRBJ2-7
d_call: TRBD1
v_call: TRBV7-3
cdr3_aa: CASSLTLGQRSGSYEQYF
cdr3_nt: TGTGCCAGCAGCTTAACGTTGGGACAGCGTTCCGGGTCCTACGAGCAGTACTTC

clone_size: NA
j_call: TRBJ2-5
d_call: TRBD2
v_call: TRBV7-3
cdr3_aa: CASSPGGQETQYF
cdr3_nt: TGTGCCAGCAGCCCGGGGGGGCAAGAGACCCAGTACTTC

clone_size: NA
j_call: TRBJ2-7
d_call: TRBD1
v_call: TRBV3-1/TRBV3-2
cdr3_aa: CASSPGQGPYEQYF
cdr3_nt: TGTGCCAGCAGCCCGGGACAGGGCCCCTACGAGCAGTACTTC

clone_size: NA
j_call: TRBJ2-3
d_call: NA
v_call: TRBV7-2
cdr3_aa: CASSRGALSDTQYF
cdr3_nt: TGTGCCAGCAGCCGGGGGGCGCTGTCAGATACGCAGTATTTT

clone_size: NA
j_call: TRBJ2-2
d_call: TRBD1
v_call: TRBV28
cdr3_aa: CASRTYRGPVGELFF
cdr3_nt: TGTGCCAGCAGGACATACAGGGGGCCTGTCGGGGAGCTGTTTTTT

clone_size: NA
j_call: TRBJ1-6
d_call: NA
v_call: TRBV15
cdr3_aa: CATSRSRTESSYNSPLHF
cdr3_nt: TGTGCCACCAGCAGATCAAGGACGGAAAGCTCCTATAATTCACCCCTCCACTTT

clone_size: NA
j_call: TRBJ1-1
d_call: TRBD1
v_call: TRBV27
cdr3_aa: CASSLGQGARRTEAFF
cdr3_nt: TGTGCCAGCAGTTTAGGACAGGGGGCGAGAAGGACTGAAGCTTTCTTT

clone_size: NA
j_call: TRBJ1-3
d_call: TRBD1
v_call: TRBV6-6
cdr3_aa: CASSRDRGYFGNTIYF
cdr3_nt: TGTGCCAGCAGTCGAGACAGGGGGTATTTTGGAAACACCATATATTTT

clone_size: NA
j_call: TRBJ1-2
d_call: NA
v_call: TRBV19
cdr3_aa: CASSIIGNYGYTF
cdr3_nt: TGTGCCAGTAGTATCATAGGGAACTATGGCTACACCTTC

clone_size: NA
j_call: TRBJ1-3
d_call: NA
v_call: TRBV10-3
cdr3_aa: CAISEFDTIYF
cdr3_nt: TGTGCCATCAGTGAGTTTGACACCATATATTTT

clone_size: few
j_call: TRBJ2-5
d_call: NA
v_call: TRBV7-7
cdr3_aa: CASSSGSETQYF
cdr3_nt: TGTGCCAGCAGCTCGGGGTCGGAGACCCAGTACTTC

clone_size: NA
j_call: TRBJ1-1
d_call: NA
v_call: TRBV11-2
cdr3_aa: CASRQNTEAFF
cdr3_nt: TGTGCCAGCAGACAGAACACTGAAGCTTTCTTT

clone_size: NA
j_call: TRBJ1-1
d_call: NA
v_call: TRBV11-2
cdr3_aa: CASSRENPNTEAFF
cdr3_nt: TGTGCCAGCAGCCGTGAAAATCCGAACACTGAAGCTTTCTTT

clone_size: few
j_call: TRBJ2-2
d_call: TRBD1
v_call: TRBV7-2
cdr3_aa: CASSLAGQGTTGELFF
cdr3_nt: TGTGCCAGCAGCTTAGCGGGACAGGGTACCACCGGGGAGCTGTTTTTT

clone_size: NA
j_call: TRBJ1-6
d_call: NA
v_call: TRBV6-5
cdr3_aa: CASSAMSSYNSPLHF
cdr3_nt: TGTGCCAGCAGCGCTATGAGCTCCTATAATTCACCCCTCCACTTT

clone_size: NA
j_call: TRBJ2-5
d_call: NA
v_call: TRBV5-4
cdr3_aa: CASSPKGGRVQETQYF
cdr3_nt: TGTGCCAGCAGCCCGAAAGGGGGAAGGGTCCAAGAGACCCAGTACTTC

clone_size: NA
j_call: TRBJ1-6
d_call: TRBD1
v_call: TRBV7-7
cdr3_aa: CASSLGTGQGRSYNSPLHF
cdr3_nt: TGTGCCAGCAGCCTCGGGACAGGGCAAGGGAGGTCCTATAATTCACCCCTCCACTTT

clone_size: NA
j_call: TRBJ2-5
d_call: TRBD2
v_call: TRBV6-5
cdr3_aa: CASSYLPHGRKETQYF
cdr3_nt: TGTGCCAGCAGTTACCTCCCCCACGGGAGGAAAGAGACCCAGTACTTC

clone_size: NA
j_call: TRBJ1-5
d_call: NA
v_call: TRBV4-1
cdr3_aa: CASSQATNNQPQHF
cdr3_nt: TGCGCCAGCAGCCAAGCGACTAACAATCAGCCCCAGCATTTT

clone_size: NA
j_call: TRBJ2-1
d_call: NA
v_call: TRBV5-1
cdr3_aa: CASSLEDWYNEQFF
cdr3_nt: TGCGCCAGCAGCTTGGAGGACTGGTACAATGAGCAGTTCTTC

clone_size: few
j_call: TRBJ1-1
d_call: NA
v_call: TRBV7-6
cdr3_aa: CASRPTANGNTEAFF
cdr3_nt: TGTGCCAGCAGACCGACAGCGAACGGGAACACTGAAGCTTTCTTT

clone_size: NA
j_call: TRBJ1-5
d_call: TRBD1
v_call: TRBV6-2/TRBV6-3
cdr3_aa: CASSYTTGQGAVGHQPQHF
cdr3_nt: TGTGCCAGCAGTTACACTACGGGACAGGGGGCAGTTGGGCATCAGCCCCAGCATTTT

clone_size: NA
j_call: TRBJ1-5
d_call: NA
v_call: TRBV6-6
cdr3_aa: CASSHRGGDLYNQPQHF
cdr3_nt: TGTGCCAGCAGTCACCGGGGTGGAGACCTTTACAATCAGCCCCAGCATTTT

clone_size: NA
j_call: TRBJ1-1
d_call: NA
v_call: TRBV9
cdr3_aa: CASSFRPTNTEAFF
cdr3_nt: TGTGCCAGCAGCTTCCGACCGACTAACACTGAAGCTTTCTTT

clone_size: NA
j_call: TRBJ1-2
d_call: TRBD1
v_call: TRBV6-5
cdr3_aa: CASSQRLTGGHGYTF
cdr3_nt: TGTGCCAGCAGTCAGAGACTTACAGGGGGCCATGGCTACACCTTC

clone_size: once
j_call: TRBJ1-1
d_call: NA
v_call: TRBV29-1
cdr3_aa: CSVERGAGTEAFF
cdr3_nt: TGCAGCGTTGAACGGGGGGCGGGTACTGAAGCTTTCTTT

clone_size: NA
j_call: TRBJ1-1
d_call: TRBD1
v_call: TRBV11-2
cdr3_aa: CASSSPGQPLNTEAFF
cdr3_nt: TGTGCCAGCAGCTCTCCGGGACAGCCTTTGAACACTGAAGCTTTCTTT

clone_size: NA
j_call: TRBJ2-2
d_call: TRBD1
v_call: TRBV5-1
cdr3_aa: CASSFRQGSTGELFF
cdr3_nt: TGCGCCAGCAGCTTTAGACAGGGGAGCACCGGGGAGCTGTTTTTT

clone_size: NA
j_call: TRBJ1-4
d_call: NA
v_call: TRBV5-6
cdr3_aa: CASSLEAGGTTNEKLFF
cdr3_nt: TGTGCCAGCAGCTTGGAGGCGGGGGGAACAACTAATGAAAAACTGTTTTTT